This T cell receptor beta chain appears in the sequencing data of a study of OX40 agonist ivuxolimab in advanced cancers. Sequenced by immunoSEQ multiplex PCR; TCRdb stores in-frame clones only, minus some. Counted here are 15,000 or so clones, roughly three quarters occurring once; the ten biggest clones make up 35% to 40%. About this clone itself: Its target is unknown.

On cycle 4 day 1 and cycle 7 day 1, as well as at baseline, blood was sampled. Study findings and constraints: The authors did not determine the antigen specificity of the expanded peripheral T cells. A proportion of nonresponders additionally exhibited low normalized T-cell clonal expansion.

The junction had 8 bases not matched to a gene; V was cut back by 1 base and J by 6 bases. This CDR3 comprises 15 residues. CDR1 and CDR2 (germline): SEHNR, FQNEAQ (reference sequence). The source of this sequence is an adult with an advanced solid tumor such as melanoma, head and neck, liver or kidney cancer. The chain is built from TRBV7-9 and TRBJ1-2, with TRBD1 matching over 7 bases. The sequences come from CD4+ or CD8+ T cells sorted from blood, collected in a trial of the OX40 agonist ivuxolimab. CDR3 DNA sequence: TGTGCCAGCAGCTTAGAGGGCCAGGGGGTCAATGGCTACACCTTC. This encodes CASSLEGQGVNGYTF. Filled out from reference TRBV7-9 and TRBJ1-2, the complete variable domain reads DTGVSQNPRHKITKRGQNVTFRCDPISEHNRLYWYRQTLGQGPEFLTYFQNEAQLEKSRLLSDRFSAERPKGSFSTLEIQRTEQGDSAMYLCASSLEGQGVNGYTFGSGTRLTVV.